The next 3 T cell receptor beta chains were all read from a single sample in a study of cytomegalovirus exposure and HLA in healthy donors (dated by TCRdb to the late 2010s). The receptor library was made with the immunoSEQ multiplex PCR assay. For the multiplex PCR, a mixture combining 60 forward primers for TCR Vbeta segments and 13 reverse primers for TCR Jbeta segments was used. This immuneACCESS table, as held by TCRdb, lists in-frame sequences with V and J called but not all clones. Of the missing ones, under half trace to an unresolved V gene in checked studies; the others have no known cause. This sample comprises under 150,000 clones, 64% of them detected only once. The ten biggest clones cover 2.4% of the sample. The sample consisted of PBMCs. All receptors derive from a woman aged 40 to 55 in good health and CMV-seronegative.

This clone was counted a single time. This chain joins TRBV25-1 and TRBJ1-1; tentatively, D is TRBD1 (5 bases). The CDR3 runs to 14 residues. Trimming took off 4 bases at V and 1 base at J, with 10 bases between the two ends. Germline lookup yields CDR1 MGHDK and CDR2 SYGVNS. CDR3 DNA: TGTGCCAGCAGTGGGCAGACAGAGAACACTGAAGCTTTCTTT. Translating gives CASSGQTENTEAFF. Variable domain in full (rest from reference TRBV25-1 and TRBJ1-1): EADIYQTPRYLVIGTGKKITLECSQTMGHDKMYWYQQDPGMELHLIHYSYGVNSTEKGDLSSESTVSRIRTEHFPLTLESARPSHTSQYLCASSGQTENTEAFFGQGTRLTVV.

V and J are TRBV19 and TRBJ2-5, with 7 positions matching TRBD1. Germline loops: CDR1 LNHDA, CDR2 SQIVND (reference sequence). V lost 5 bases, J lost 5 bases, and 5 bases stayed unmatched. The CDR3 loop spans 13 amino acids. The CDR3 region is CASSRQGLETQYF. CDR3 DNA: TGTGCCAGTAGTCGACAGGGTCTTGAGACCCAGTACTTC.

V usage is TRBV7-3 and J usage is TRBJ1-1; 7 bases are shared with TRBD1. The CDR3 extends over 15 amino acids. With V trimmed by 5 bases and J by 4 bases, 10 bases remained unmatched. Germline V gene lookup returns CDR1 SGHTA and CDR2 FQGTGA. Here the CDR3 DNA reads TGTGCCAGCAGCCTTACATGGGACAGTAGCACTGAAGCTTTCTTT. Amino acid sequence: CASSLTWDSSTEAFF.